Listed here is a single T cell receptor beta chain. The target of this receptor is not known. Base qualities are not provided; no much larger clone lies one nucleotide away. This sample is part of a study of blood T cell repertoires in COVID-19 (dated by TCRdb to the early 2020s). Background on the whole study: Collaborator samples came from the United States, Italy and Spain and covered acute and convalescent phases of COVID-19. The prospective study material was composed of cDNA or gDNA derived from T cells, B-cell-depleted T cells, or PBMCs. The dataset comprised deeply sampled blood TCRbeta repertoires from subjects exposed to, actively infected with, or recovered from COVID-19. The repertoires were made available in a free public database intended to serve as a resource for research on the immune response to SARS-CoV-2. Samples were obtained from the ongoing ImmuneRACE study (first 160 participants) and from about 1,300 subjects provided by 6 global collaborators. Sample metadata almost always included a de-identified subject ID, COVID-19 status, age in years and sex. HLA class I and class II types, where available, came from metadata supplied by the sample provider rather than from assay-based typing.

In the germline V gene, CDR1 corresponds to SGHRS and CDR2 to YFSETQ. Germline trimming amounts to 0 bases on V and 8 bases on J, with 1 as the count of junction bases outside the gene matches. The CDR3, cysteine through phenylalanine, is 12 amino acids long. Only the CDR3 DNA stays, 36 bases, in frame from base 1. The collaborating institutions used their own protocols to collect whole blood in K2EDTA tubes. Collaborator samples were shipped for TCRbeta analysis as frozen whole blood, isolated PBMCs, or DNA extracted from either sample type. What the research found in general, with its limitations: The quantity of clinical and demographic metadata differed by source and by participant and was supplied without curation.

TCRbeta CDR3 regions were amplified from genomic DNA using the immunoSEQ Assay, a bias-controlled multiplex PCR. As for the authors' bioinformatics: Within the assay, amplification of reference gene primers was used to estimate how many nucleated cells each sample contained. To quantify the absolute abundance of each unique TCRbeta CDR3 rearrangement, sequence reads were collapsed and filtered. Productive Simpson clonality was computed per sample as the square root of Simpson's diversity index over productive rearrangements. TCRdb retrieved this table from immuneACCESS and kept in-frame rearrangements only. Not all clones are present; in checked studies, unresolved V genes account for under half, and no reason is known for the remainder. V, J and clone size are those of that table, while D and trimming were read from the DNA. This sample has roughly 260,000 clones in its table, and more than 70% of those were observed once. Of the sample, less than 3% is held by the ten largest clones.

This clonotype was sampled from a woman aged 45-65 years with acute or convalescent COVID-19. Recombination connected TRBV5-1 to TRBJ1-2; 7 bases in the middle match TRBD1. The specimen was peripheral blood. The CDR3 is CASSLVGQGYTF. DNA sequence: TGCGCCAGCAGCTTGGTGGGACAGGGCTACACCTTC.